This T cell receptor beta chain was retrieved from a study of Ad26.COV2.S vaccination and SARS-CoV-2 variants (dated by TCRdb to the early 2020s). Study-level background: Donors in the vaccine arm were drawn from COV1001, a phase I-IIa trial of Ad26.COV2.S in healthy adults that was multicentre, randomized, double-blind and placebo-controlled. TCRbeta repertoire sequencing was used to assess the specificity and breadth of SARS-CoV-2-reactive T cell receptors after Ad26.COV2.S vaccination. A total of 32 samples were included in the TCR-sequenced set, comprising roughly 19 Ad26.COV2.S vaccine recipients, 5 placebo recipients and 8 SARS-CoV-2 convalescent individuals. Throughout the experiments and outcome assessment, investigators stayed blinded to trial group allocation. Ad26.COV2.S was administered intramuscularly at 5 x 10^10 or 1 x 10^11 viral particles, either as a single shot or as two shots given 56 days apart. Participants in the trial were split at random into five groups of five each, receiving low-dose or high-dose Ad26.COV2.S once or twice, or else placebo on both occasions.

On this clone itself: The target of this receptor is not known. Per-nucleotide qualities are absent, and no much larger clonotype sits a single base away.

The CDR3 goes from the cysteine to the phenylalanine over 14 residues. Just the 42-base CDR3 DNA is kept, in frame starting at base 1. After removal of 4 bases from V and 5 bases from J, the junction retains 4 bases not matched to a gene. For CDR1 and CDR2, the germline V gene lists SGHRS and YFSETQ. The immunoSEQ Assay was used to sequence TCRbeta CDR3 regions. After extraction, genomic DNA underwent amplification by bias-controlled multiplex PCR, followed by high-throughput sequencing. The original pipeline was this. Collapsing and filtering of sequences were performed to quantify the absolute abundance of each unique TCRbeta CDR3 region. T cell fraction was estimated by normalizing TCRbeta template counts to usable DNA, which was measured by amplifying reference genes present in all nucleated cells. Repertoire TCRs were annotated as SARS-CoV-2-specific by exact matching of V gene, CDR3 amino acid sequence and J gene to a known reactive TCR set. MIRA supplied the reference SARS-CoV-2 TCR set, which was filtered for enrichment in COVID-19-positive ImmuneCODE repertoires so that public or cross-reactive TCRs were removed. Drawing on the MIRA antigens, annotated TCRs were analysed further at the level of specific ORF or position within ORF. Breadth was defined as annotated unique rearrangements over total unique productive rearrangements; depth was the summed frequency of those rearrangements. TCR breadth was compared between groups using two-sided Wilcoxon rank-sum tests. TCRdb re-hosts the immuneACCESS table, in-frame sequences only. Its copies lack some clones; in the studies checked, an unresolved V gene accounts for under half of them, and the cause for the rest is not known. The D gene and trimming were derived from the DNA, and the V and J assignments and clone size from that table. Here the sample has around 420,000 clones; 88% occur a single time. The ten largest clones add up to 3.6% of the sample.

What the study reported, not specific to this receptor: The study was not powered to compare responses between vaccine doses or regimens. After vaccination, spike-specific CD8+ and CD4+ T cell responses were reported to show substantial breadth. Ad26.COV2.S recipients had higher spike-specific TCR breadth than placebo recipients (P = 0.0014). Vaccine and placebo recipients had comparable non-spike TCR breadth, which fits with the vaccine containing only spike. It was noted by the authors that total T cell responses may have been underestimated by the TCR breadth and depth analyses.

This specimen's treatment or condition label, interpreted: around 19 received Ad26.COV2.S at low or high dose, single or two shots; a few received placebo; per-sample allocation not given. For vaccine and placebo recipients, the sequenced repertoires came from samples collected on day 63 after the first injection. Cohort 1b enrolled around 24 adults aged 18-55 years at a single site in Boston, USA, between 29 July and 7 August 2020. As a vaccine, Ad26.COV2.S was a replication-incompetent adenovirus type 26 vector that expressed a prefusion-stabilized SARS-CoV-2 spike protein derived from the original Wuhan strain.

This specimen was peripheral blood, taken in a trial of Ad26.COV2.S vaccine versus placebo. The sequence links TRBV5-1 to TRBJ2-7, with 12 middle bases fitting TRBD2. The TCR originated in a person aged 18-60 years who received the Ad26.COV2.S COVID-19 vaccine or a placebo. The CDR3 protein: CASSASGGAHEQYF. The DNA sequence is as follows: TGCGCCAGCAGCGCTAGCGGGGGGGCCCACGAGCAGTACTTC.